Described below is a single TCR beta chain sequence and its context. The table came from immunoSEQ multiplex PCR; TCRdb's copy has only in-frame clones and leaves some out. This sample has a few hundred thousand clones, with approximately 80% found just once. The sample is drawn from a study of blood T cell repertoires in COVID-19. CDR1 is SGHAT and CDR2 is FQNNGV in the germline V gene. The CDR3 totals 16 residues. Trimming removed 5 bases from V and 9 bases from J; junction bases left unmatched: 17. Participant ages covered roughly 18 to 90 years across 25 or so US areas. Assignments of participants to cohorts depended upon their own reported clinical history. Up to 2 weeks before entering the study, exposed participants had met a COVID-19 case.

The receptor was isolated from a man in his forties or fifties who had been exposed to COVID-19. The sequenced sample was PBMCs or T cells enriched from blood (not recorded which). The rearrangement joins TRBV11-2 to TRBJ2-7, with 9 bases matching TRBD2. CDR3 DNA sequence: TGTGCCAGCAGCCCGAATCGCTTAGCGGGAGATAGAGGGCAGTACTTC. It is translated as CASSPNRLAGDRGQYF.